This T cell receptor beta chain was captured in a study of radiation and T cells in renal cell carcinoma. On this clone: Its specificity is not known.

Trimming left V 2 bases short and J 0 bases short, with 9 bases between. This CDR3 contains 15 residues. The germline V gene has CDR1 MNHNS and CDR2 SASEGT. Treatment of the sample: 15 Gy SBRT to primary tumor, nephrectomy 4 weeks later. This table comes from immunoSEQ multiplex PCR, and its TCRdb copy is limited to in-frame clones, with some not included. The table includes around 13,000 clones, 30% to 35% detected once. Study findings and constraints: Top tumor clonotypes rose in blood 2 weeks post-radiation, then contracted.

Sequences were derived from tumor tissue, sampled from a patient whose treatment included radiotherapy and nephrectomy. The chain carries TRBV6-1 and TRBJ2-3, with unresolved D. The TCR sequence derives from a man aged 55 to 69 with renal cell carcinoma. The CDR3 spells CASSERLQSTDTQYF. As DNA, the CDR3 is TGTGCCAGCAGTGAAAGGCTACAGAGCACAGATACGCAGTATTTT.